Here is one T cell receptor (beta chain) with its context. The antigen this receptor binds is unknown. No much larger clone exists at a distance of one base, and base qualities are not known. The trim is 0 bases for V and 4 bases for J, with a gap of 37 bases between the germline ends. The CDR3, cysteine through phenylalanine, is 23 amino acids long. Just CDR3 DNA is preserved here, 69 bases in frame from base 1. CDR1 SGHRS and CDR2 YFSETQ are derived from the germline V gene. This entry is derived from a study of human thymus T cells (dated by TCRdb to the early 2020s). About the investigation overall: The study characterized TCR alpha and beta repertoires from eight infant thymus samples and a few related peripheral blood samples. Donor ages ranged from roughly 6 to 250 days, and the cohort comprised 5 to 7 male and a couple of female infants. What the authors observed across the whole study: V and J gene segment usage appeared biased in both thymic and peripheral blood repertoires. Thymus samples yielded on average around 810,000 unique TCRB clonotypes, compared with around 79,000 from blood samples. According to the related research, thymic TCR repertoires were highly overlapping among unrelated individuals.

The immunoSEQ multiplex PCR assay was used to amplify the TCRB and TCRAD loci from a standardized quantity of quality-controlled genomic DNA. The amplicons spanned the V(D)J region and were long enough to cover the CDR3 and allow V and J genes to be identified. Through the commercial immunoSEQ service, the amplicons were sequenced on an Illumina platform. On the authors' methods: Primer bias and sequencing errors were corrected as previously described, and TCRAD and TCRB were defined on the basis of the IMGT database. The repertoires were analysed using immunoSEQ Analyzer 3.0 and VDJTools for basic statistics, V/J segment usage, diversity estimates, rarefaction and pairwise overlap. To estimate diversity, the Chao1, ChaoE, Efron-Thisted, Shannon and inverse Simpson indices were applied, and diversity was also estimated on datasets down-sampled to the smallest sample. Repertoire overlap was assessed by strict matching of CDR3 nucleotide sequence, V gene and J gene, and clustering was done by Jaccard-based multidimensional scaling. TCRdb carries this immuneACCESS record with in-frame sequences only. Its versions omit some clonotypes, under half of them owing to an unresolved V gene in the studies checked, with the rest unexplained. Clonal size and the V and J genes are those of that table, whereas D and trimming came from the DNA. The sample yields under 150,000 clones; about 93% were counted once. 0.02% to 0.03% of the sample belongs to the ten largest clones.

The thymus tissue came from surgical resects taken out during corrective cardiac surgery. Donors were immunologically healthy infants undergoing open corrective cardiac surgery for congenital heart defects in Finland. Thymocytes were freed from the tissue by mechanical means and kept at -70 degrees C as pellets of roughly 9-33 million cells. Genomic DNA was extracted from frozen cell pellets with a QIAsymphony instrument. This TCR derives from a boy younger than two with a congenital heart defect but otherwise immunologically healthy. Sequenced: thymus tissue. Recombination connected TRBV5-1 to TRBJ1-2; there is no confident call for the D gene. The nucleotides are TGCGCCAGCAGCTTGGGTGGGTTAGGGAAAAGGACCAGAGGACCTTTTTACCTCTATGGCTACACCTTC. Translation gives CASSLGGLGKRTRGPFYLYGYTF.